This TCR beta chain was captured in a study of T cell clonotyping in hematopoietic cell transplantation. The CDR3 has 16 amino acids. Trimming stripped 7 bases from V and 1 base from J, with 14 bases between. Germline CDR1 reads SGHTA; CDR2 reads FQGTGA. This clone was observed a single time. Time point meaning: recipient sample about 28 days before transplant, after cytoreduction. Repertoires were generated with immunoSEQ multiplex PCR, while TCRdb's copy carries only in-frame clones and drops some. The sample consists of thousands of clones, about 90% of them appearing once. The sequencing here drew on peripheral blood mononuclear cells, taken before stem cell transplant. This TCR was recovered from a woman in her fifties or sixties with acute myeloid leukemia. Some clones in this sample may be carry-over from other donors' samples. The V and J genes are TRBV7-3 and TRBJ2-6; D unclear. Here the CDR3 DNA reads TGTGCCAGCACCTTCCAACCCATTTCTGGGGCCAACGTCCTGACTTTC. This sequence encodes CASTFQPISGANVLTF.